The next 24 T cell receptor beta chains were all read from a single sample in a study of blood T cell repertoires in COVID-19. Assay used: immunoSEQ multiplex PCR; TCRdb lists only in-frame clones, some missing. The repertoire holds 11,000 to 15,000 clones, with roughly four fifths as singletons. The sample was peripheral blood. Receptors were obtained from a woman between 55 and 75 years old with acute or convalescent COVID-19.

The rearrangement links TRBV5-5 to TRBJ1-2; 7 bases are shared with TRBD1. The V segment lost 4 bases and the J segment 7 bases; nucleotides outside the gene matches: 13. This CDR3 is built from 15 residues. CDR1 and CDR2 (germline): SGHKS, YYEKEE (reference sequence). For the CDR3, the DNA is TGTGCCAGCAGCCCAGGACAGGCACTATTGGGTGGCTACACCTTC. Encoded protein: CASSPGQALLGGYTF.

The chain employs TRBV2 and TRBJ2-2; D unclear. V dropped 6 bases and J dropped 5 bases, with 16 bases sitting between them. Germline V gene lookup returns CDR1 SNHLY and CDR2 FYNNEI. CDR3 size: 15 residues. CDR3 amino acids: CASSILESLTGELFF. CDR3 nucleotides: TGTGCCAGCAGCATCCTCGAGAGTCTTACCGGGGAGCTGTTTTTT.

J is TRBJ1-3 and V is TRBV11-2, with D tentatively TRBD1 (5 bases). This CDR3 contains 15 residues. V shed 2 bases and J shed 2 bases, with 10 bases lying between them. Germline V gene sequence: CDR1 SGHAT, CDR2 FQNNGV. The DNA of the CDR3 is TGTGCCAGCAGCTTATTGGGGGGAACTGGAAACACCATATATTTT. This encodes CASSLLGGTGNTIYF.

The chain uses TRBV7-2 and TRBJ1-2; 9 bases line up with TRBD1. Per the germline V gene, CDR1 is SGHTA and CDR2 is FQGNSA. This CDR3 comprises 13 residues. The V gene end was trimmed by 4 bases and the J gene end by 8 bases; junction bases not matched to a gene: 5. CDR3 loop: CASSWDRVSGYTF. As DNA, the CDR3 is TGTGCCAGCAGCTGGGACAGGGTGAGCGGCTACACCTTC.

The CDR3 region has the DNA TGTGCCAGCAGCTTTAGGTTAACTAGCGGAACCGGGGAGCTGTTTTTT. Translated, it gives CASSFRLTSGTGELFF. The V call is TRBV7-9, the J call TRBJ2-2, with 8 bases that match TRBD2. The CDR3 has 16 residues. V was clipped by 3 bases and J by 5 bases; unmatched bases: 8. Germline loops: CDR1 SEHNR, CDR2 FQNEAQ (reference sequence).

This clone appeared once. This chain connects TRBV27 to TRBJ2-7; D remains unclear. The CDR3 covers 12 residues. Germline loops: CDR1 MNHEY, CDR2 SMNVEV (reference sequence). Trimming left V 5 bases short and J 4 bases short, with 9 bases between. The CDR3 loop reads CASSLNLYEQYF. CDR3 nucleotides: TGTGCCAGCAGTCTAAATCTATACGAGCAGTACTTC.

V and J are TRBV5-1 and TRBJ2-4, with D perhaps matching TRBD1 (6 bases). Trimming took off 0 bases at V and 9 bases at J, with 13 bases between the two ends. The germline V gene encodes CDR1 SGHRS and CDR2 YFSETQ. The CDR3 length is 14 residues. The chain's CDR3 is CASSLEQGRGIQYF. The CDR3 nucleotides are TGCGCCAGCAGCTTGGAACAGGGCCGAGGCATTCAGTACTTC.

This clone has a handful of counts. V is TRBV24-1 and J is TRBJ1-5, with 8 positions matching TRBD1. This CDR3 has 13 amino acids. The trim removed 4 bases at V and 11 bases at J, leaving 6 bases unmatched. Germline V lookup: CDR1 KGHDR, CDR2 SFDVKD. The CDR3 loop reads CATSDQNRGTQHF. Here the CDR3 DNA reads TGTGCCACCAGTGACCAAAACAGGGGGACCCAGCATTTT.

This clone turned up a few times. The DNA of the CDR3 is TGTGCCAGCAGCTTAGCGGAGAATTCACCCCTCCACTTT. Its protein is CASSLAENSPLHF. The J gene is TRBJ1-6, the V gene TRBV11-3; no definite D call. Looked up from germline, CDR1 is SGHNT and CDR2 is YENEEA. Trimming removed 1 base at V and 7 bases at J, with 5 bases between. CDR3 size: 13 residues.

The V call is TRBV19, the J call TRBJ2-1; 7 bases map to TRBD2. The V and J ends lost 8 bases and 9 bases, in that order; junction bases with no gene match: 13. The CDR3 runs to 14 residues. Germline V gives CDR1 LNHDA, CDR2 SQIVND (reference sequence). The CDR3 here is CASRGVPLGREQFF. For the CDR3, the DNA is TGTGCCAGTCGGGGGGTACCTTTGGGGCGTGAGCAGTTCTTC.

The rearrangement joins TRBV11-2 to TRBJ1-1; D might be TRBD1 (6 bases). The CDR3 has 13 residues. Germline CDR1 SGHAT, CDR2 FQNNGV. Trimming cost V 0 bases and J 10 bases, with 12 bases left between them. The CDR3 DNA sequence: TGTGCCAGCAGCTTAGACACCAGGGGCTTAGCTTTCTTT. The encoded protein is CASSLDTRGLAFF.

The gene calls are TRBV3-1 (or the pseudogene TRBV3-2) and TRBJ2-3; 11 bases fit TRBD2. This CDR3 has 15 residues. Germline V gene lookup returns CDR1 LGHDT and CDR2 YNNKEL (reference sequence). The trim removed 4 bases at V and 4 bases at J, leaving 4 bases unmatched. The CDR3 loop is CASSPLAGGADTQYF. CDR3 DNA sequence: TGTGCCAGCAGCCCATTAGCGGGAGGGGCAGATACGCAGTATTTT.

The chain is built from TRBV2 and TRBJ1-5; the match to TRBD1 covers 8 bases. The CDR3 is made up of 13 amino acids. In germline, CDR1 is SNHLY, CDR2 FYNNEI. The J segment lost 7 bases and the V segment lost 5 bases, leaving 4 bases of the junction unmatched. CDR3: CASSMTGAQPQHF. In DNA, the CDR3 is TGTGCCAGCAGTATGACAGGGGCCCAGCCCCAGCATTTT.

This chain connects TRBV3-1 (or the pseudogene TRBV3-2) to TRBJ2-7, with a possible D match to TRBD2 (6 bases). Germline values: CDR1 LGHDT, CDR2 YNNKEL (reference sequence). There are 15 residues in the CDR3. Deletions cut 0 bases from V and 2 bases from J, with 11 bases between. The CDR3 loop is CASSQDGGITYEQYF. CDR3 DNA: TGTGCCAGCAGCCAAGATGGGGGGATTACCTACGAGCAGTACTTC.

The chain combines TRBV4-3 with TRBJ2-5, with 7 bases matching TRBD2. V trimming: 4 bases; J trimming: 0 bases; junction bases outside the gene matches: 5. The CDR3 length is 15 residues. Germline loops: CDR1 LGHNA, CDR2 YSLEER. This CDR3 is CASSPSGVNQETQYF. In nucleotides, the CDR3 is TGCGCCAGCAGCCCTAGCGGAGTAAACCAAGAGACCCAGTACTTC.

The chain has TRBV7-2 and TRBJ2-1; a possible D gene is TRBD2 (6 bases). Trimming shortened V by 2 bases and J by 5 bases, and 13 bases separated the two germline ends. From germline, CDR1 is SGHTA and CDR2 FQGNSA. CDR3 length: 15 residues. CDR3: CASSLYSGINNEQFF. CDR3 DNA: TGTGCCAGCAGCTTATATAGCGGAATAAACAATGAGCAGTTCTTC. Looking up the rest from reference TRBV7-2 and TRBJ2-1 gives the full variable domain: GAGVSQSPSNKVTEKGKDVELRCDPISGHTALYWYRQSLGQGLEFLIYFQGNSAPDKSGLPSDRFSAERTGGSVSTLTIQRTQQEDSAVYLCASSLYSGINNEQFFGPGTRLTVL.

This clone was detected a few times. The chain is built from TRBV25-1 and TRBJ2-7; the match to TRBD2 covers 11 bases. V lost 3 bases to trimming and J lost 1 base; unmatched junction nucleotides: 5. CDR3 size: 16 residues. Germline CDR1 MGHDK, CDR2 SYGVNS. This CDR3 reads CASSDTASGRSYEQYF. The CDR3 DNA reads as TGTGCCAGCAGTGACACGGCTAGCGGGAGGTCCTACGAGCAGTACTTC.

This chain joins TRBV5-8 and TRBJ2-3; 9 positions agree with TRBD1. The CDR3 covers 17 residues. Germline CDR1 reads SGHTS; CDR2 reads YDEGEE. The V and J ends lost 2 bases and 0 bases, in that order; junction bases with no gene match: 7. The CDR3 protein is CASSFGQGSSSTDTQYF. The CDR3 DNA is TGTGCCAGCAGCTTTGGACAGGGGTCGTCTAGCACAGATACGCAGTATTTT.

In the case of this clone: Compared with germline, one end of the junction differs, possibly owing to a read error. Other nucleotide sequences in the sample specify the same CDR3. CDR3 nucleotides: TGTGCTAGCAGTTTGCTGATCAGGGATCTCGACACTGAAGCTTTCTTT. This sequence encodes CASSLLIRDLDTEAFF. The J gene is TRBJ1-1, the V gene TRBV27; possible D gene TRBD1, 5 bases. Germline-derived CDR1 and CDR2 are MNHEY and SMNVEV (reference sequence). The CDR3 is 16 residues long.

The rearrangement links TRBV19 to TRBJ1-3, with unresolved D. This CDR3 region has 13 residues. Germline V gives CDR1 LNHDA, CDR2 SQIVND (reference sequence). Trimming removed 7 bases at V and 1 base at J, with 8 bases between. CDR3 sequence: CASMAGSGNTIYF. CDR3 bases: TGTGCCAGTATGGCGGGGTCTGGAAACACCATATATTTT.

The chain links TRBV9 to TRBJ2-7; 7 bases are a match to TRBD2. Germline assignment: CDR1 SGDLS and CDR2 YYNGEE. V was pared by 0 bases and J by 7 bases, with 7 bases of the junction left unmatched. The CDR3 spans 14 residues. The CDR3 DNA reads as TGTGCCAGCAGCGTAGAAGCGGGATCTCGGGAGCAGTACTTC. This gives the protein CASSVEAGSREQYF.

The gene calls are TRBV27 and TRBJ1-5, with D possibly TRBD1 on 5 matching bases. The CDR3 extends over 13 amino acids. Germline V lookup: CDR1 MNHEY, CDR2 SMNVEV (reference sequence). The germline V and J ends were trimmed by 6 bases and 4 bases, with 10 bases remaining between them. DNA of the CDR3: TGTGCCAGCAGGGCAGGGTGGAATCAGCCCCAGCATTTT. Its translation: CASRAGWNQPQHF.

The chain links TRBV4-2 to TRBJ1-4; D remains unclear. With 2 bases removed from V and 7 bases from J, the gap between germline ends came to 17 bases. The CDR3 is 16 amino acids. Germline lookup yields CDR1 LGHNA and CDR2 YNFKEQ. DNA for the CDR3: TGTGCCAGCAGCCAAATCGAGGGCGGGATGGGTGAAAAACTGTTTTTT. Translated: CASSQIEGGMGEKLFF.

The chain combines TRBV18 with TRBJ1-1; D remains unclear. V lost 4 bases and J lost 1, with 7 bases in between. This CDR3 contains 13 residues. Germline V gives CDR1 KGHSH, CDR2 LQKENI. The CDR3 protein is CASSQEGNTEAFF. In DNA form, the CDR3 reads TGTGCCAGCTCACAAGAGGGGAACACTGAAGCTTTCTTT.